Below, one T cell receptor (beta chain) is given with its context. The antigen is not known. These data are taken from a study of shared clonotypes between healthy human individuals. Per the authors' pipeline: Because ImmunoSEQ provided only junction sequences with no quality scores, the filtering differed. Measured with immunoSEQ multiplex PCR; TCRdb has only the in-frame clones, and not every one. That table supplies the V and J calls and clone size; D and trimming were determined from the DNA. The data hold millions of clones, with more than 90% observed a single time. Broader study findings: Sampling used blood alone; tissue repertoires probably differ. Clonotype sharing across a handful of donors was observed for around 4.8% of naive CD4 clonotypes. Naive subsets usually exceeded memory subsets in estimated richness.

Trimming removed 10 bases at V and 6 bases at J, with 15 bases between. Germline loops: CDR1 ENHRY, CDR2 SYGVKD. The CDR3 totals 12 residues. The TCR comes from a man between 18 and 29 years old in good health. This sequence joins TRBV10-3 and TRBJ1-2; D is perhaps TRBD1 (5 bases). Sequenced input: naive CD4+ T cells sorted from blood. As for subset: CD45RA+ positively selected. DNA of the CDR3: TGTGCCACCTCCCGGGGACTAGATGGCTACACCTTC. Its translation: CATSRGLDGYTF.